Listed here are 21 T cell receptor beta chains from one sample, sequenced in a study of blood T cell repertoires in COVID-19. The method was immunoSEQ multiplex PCR; TCRdb's version includes in-frame clones alone and lacks a portion of them. The sample includes 40,000 to 55,000 clones, roughly 90% of them seen just once. The sequenced sample consisted of peripheral blood. The receptors were gathered from a human donor in a cohort sampled during active COVID-19.

This rearrangement joins TRBV6-6 to TRBJ1-2; D remains ambiguous. Germline CDR1 MNHNY, CDR2 SVGAGI (reference sequence). The ends were cut back, 7 bases at V and 5 bases at J, with 5 bases in the middle. The CDR3 is made up of 10 amino acids. The chain's CDR3 is CASNSYGYTF. The CDR3 nucleotides read TGTGCCAGCAACAGTTATGGCTACACCTTC.

The chain couples TRBV5-4 to TRBJ2-6; 8 positions match TRBD1. Trimming cost V 6 bases and J 0 bases; bases outside gene matches: 14. The germline gives CDR1 SGHNT, CDR2 YYREEE (reference sequence). This CDR3 has 19 residues. The chain's CDR3 is CASTVGWVTGASGANVLTF. The CDR3 region has the DNA TGTGCCAGCACCGTCGGTTGGGTGACAGGGGCCTCTGGGGCCAACGTCCTGACTTTC.

The chain joins TRBV12-5 to TRBJ2-5, with 7 bases lining up with TRBD1. The V gene's germline CDR1 is LGHNT and CDR2 FRNRAP. J gave up 5 bases and V 5 bases, and 17 bases lay outside the gene matches. CDR3 length equals 17 residues. The CDR3 protein is CASGIHLRKDRLETQYF. In DNA, the CDR3 is TGTGCTAGTGGTATACATCTAAGGAAGGACAGGCTGGAGACCCAGTACTTC.

J is TRBJ1-1 and V is TRBV2; perhaps TRBD1 as D (6 bases). Trimming cost V 6 bases and J 1 base, with 12 bases left between them. CDR1 and CDR2 (germline): SNHLY, FYNNEI. The CDR3 length is 14 residues. CDR3 DNA sequence: TGTGCCAGCAGCTCTAAGACAGGGAACACTGAAGCTTTCTTT. It codes for CASSSKTGNTEAFF.

The rearrangement links TRBV5-1 to TRBJ2-3; possible D gene TRBD2, 6 bases. V was cut by 5 bases and J by 0 bases, with 13 bases left in between. In germline, CDR1 is SGHRS, CDR2 YFSETQ. This CDR3 region has 15 residues. This CDR3 reads CASRSGGVSTDTQYF. The CDR3 DNA reads as TGCGCCAGCAGATCGGGCGGGGTTAGCACAGATACGCAGTATTTT. Looking up the rest from reference TRBV5-1 and TRBJ2-3 gives the full variable domain: KAGVTQTPRYLIKTRGQQVTLSCSPISGHRSVSWYQQTPGQGLQFLFEYFSETQRNKGNFPGRFSGRQFSNSRSEMNVSTLELGDSALYLCASRSGGVSTDTQYFGPGTRLTVL.

The genes are TRBV28 and TRBJ2-1, with D perhaps TRBD2 (5 bases). This CDR3 region has 15 residues. V lost 3 bases to trimming and J lost 0 bases, with 9 bases between them. The germline V gene has CDR1 MDHEN and CDR2 SYDVKM. CDR3 sequence reads: CASSFRGHSYNEQFF. In nucleotides, the CDR3 is TGTGCCAGCAGTTTCCGAGGGCACTCCTACAATGAGCAGTTCTTC.

The genes are TRBV7-8 and TRBJ2-3, with TRBD2 matching over 11 bases. The CDR3 runs to 14 residues. J lost 5 bases, V lost 3 bases, and 1 base had no gene match. Germline CDR1 reads SGHVS; CDR2 reads FQNEAQ. The CDR3 coding sequence is TGTGCCAGCAGCTTGGGACTAGCGGAAGATACGCAGTATTTT. It yields the protein CASSLGLAEDTQYF.

The rearrangement links TRBV3-1 (or the pseudogene TRBV3-2) to TRBJ2-1; D uncertain. CDR1 and CDR2 (germline): LGHDT, YNNKEL (reference sequence). There are 12 residues in the CDR3. V was cut by 1 base and J by 5 bases, with 3 bases left in between. Written as DNA, the CDR3 is TGTGCCAGCAGCCAAGCAAACAATGAGCAGTTCTTC. Its translation is CASSQANNEQFF.

The chain joins TRBV11-2 to TRBJ2-5, with 7 nucleotides matching TRBD2. The germline V gene has CDR1 SGHAT and CDR2 FQNNGV. The CDR3 length is 16 residues. J was trimmed by 5 bases and V by 3 bases; bases with no gene match: 12. The DNA of the CDR3 is TGTGCCAGCAGCTTCGGGCGGGGGAGGGCCGCGGAGACCCAGTACTTC. This sequence encodes CASSFGRGRAAETQYF.

CDR3 DNA: TGTGCCAGCAGCCAACTGAACCTAGCGGGAGGGCCTTCGAACACCGGGGAGCTGTTTTTT. Protein: CASSQLNLAGGPSNTGELFF. J is TRBJ2-2 and V is TRBV3-1 (or the pseudogene TRBV3-2), with TRBD2 identical over 12 bases. From germline, CDR1 is LGHDT and CDR2 YNNKEL (reference sequence). The CDR3 covers 20 residues. The trim removed 2 bases at V and 0 bases at J, leaving 10 bases unmatched.

The chain is built from TRBV5-1 and TRBJ2-2, with 9 positions matching TRBD1. The germline CDR1 and CDR2 sequences are SGHRS and YFSETQ. Trimming removed 7 bases from V and 4 bases from J; junction bases left unmatched: 11. The CDR3 is 16 amino acids. The CDR3 sequence: CASGLTGGLFTGELFF. DNA of the CDR3: TGCGCCAGCGGGCTGACAGGGGGGCTATTCACCGGGGAGCTGTTTTTT. Variable domain in full (rest from reference TRBV5-1 and TRBJ2-2): KAGVTQTPRYLIKTRGQQVTLSCSPISGHRSVSWYQQTPGQGLQFLFEYFSETQRNKGNFPGRFSGRQFSNSRSEMNVSTLELGDSALYLCASGLTGGLFTGELFFGEGSRLTVL.

The chain is built from TRBV6-2 or TRBV6-3 and TRBJ2-7; a possible D gene is TRBD1 (5 bases). V lost 0 bases and J 2 bases, leaving 14 bases between the germline ends. CDR1 and CDR2 (germline): MNHEY, SVGEGT. The CDR3 spans 16 residues. The CDR3 coding sequence is TGTGCCAGCAGTTACTCCCTAGAAACAGGCCCCTACGAGCAGTACTTC. Its translation is CASSYSLETGPYEQYF.

The chain uses TRBV20-1 and TRBJ1-2; 7 nucleotides align to TRBD1. CDR3 size: 11 residues. From germline, CDR1 is DFQATT and CDR2 SNEGSKA (reference sequence). Unmatched junction bases numbered 6, after V lost 6 bases and J lost 8 bases. The CDR3 nucleotides are TGCAGTGCGCAGGGGGATAGGGGCTACACCTTC. Protein product: CSAQGDRGYTF.

The V gene is TRBV7-2, the J gene TRBJ1-1, with D perhaps TRBD1 (5 bases). In germline, CDR1 is SGHTA, CDR2 FQGNSA. The CDR3 runs 14 residues. The V end lost 1 base, the J end lost 5 bases, and 11 bases lay between the germline ends. CDR3 sequence reads: CASSLGSGWTEAFF. For the CDR3, the DNA is TGTGCCAGCAGCTTAGGTTCAGGGTGGACTGAAGCTTTCTTT. Looking up the rest from reference TRBV7-2 and TRBJ1-1 gives the full variable domain: GAGVSQSPSNKVTEKGKDVELRCDPISGHTALYWYRQSLGQGLEFLIYFQGNSAPDKSGLPSDRFSAERTGGSVSTLTIQRTQQEDSAVYLCASSLGSGWTEAFFGQGTRLTVV.

This clone occurred once. The rearrangement joins TRBV7-3 to TRBJ2-5; D possibly corresponds to TRBD2 (5 bases). This CDR3 spans 14 amino acids. The germline gives CDR1 SGHTA, CDR2 FQGTGA. The V end lost 1 base, the J end lost 5 bases, and 11 bases lay between the germline ends. The CDR3 coding sequence is TGTGCCAGCAGCTTAAGCGGGTCGAGGGAGACCCAGTACTTC. It translates to CASSLSGSRETQYF.

This rearrangement joins TRBV28 to TRBJ1-1; TRBD1 matches 8 bases. This CDR3 is built from 17 residues. Germline V gene sequence: CDR1 MDHEN, CDR2 SYDVKM. J gave up 0 bases and V 4 bases, and 10 bases lay outside the gene matches. The CDR3 nucleotides are TGTGCCAGCAGTTCCTGGGGGGCGGACAGGGTGAACACTGAAGCTTTCTTT. The encoded protein is CASSSWGADRVNTEAFF.

This rearrangement joins TRBV19 to TRBJ1-4; TRBD1 is a possible D gene (5 bases). This CDR3 comprises 13 residues. CDR1 is LNHDA, CDR2 SQIVND, per germline (reference sequence). V lost 1 base and J 8 bases, leaving 8 bases between the germline ends. CDR3 in amino acids: CASSIAGGEKLFF. CDR3 bases: TGTGCCAGTAGTATAGCCGGGGGGGAAAAACTGTTTTTT.

The V call is TRBV2, the J call TRBJ2-7, with D perhaps matching TRBD1 (6 bases). V was shortened by 6 bases and J by 4 bases, with 10 bases between the two germline ends. CDR1 is SNHLY and CDR2 is FYNNEI in the germline V gene. This CDR3 region has 12 residues. The CDR3 region has the DNA TGTGCCAGCAGCGACAGGCGTTACGAGCAGTACTTC. Its protein is CASSDRRYEQYF. Full variable domain (missing parts from reference TRBV2 and TRBJ2-7): EPEVTQTPSHQVTQMGQEVILRCVPISNHLYFYWYRQILGQKVEFLVSFYNNEISEKSEIFDDQFSVERPDGSNFTLKIRSTKLEDSAMYFCASSDRRYEQYFGPGTRLTVT.

The chain employs TRBV7-2 and TRBJ1-1, with a weak D call TRBD1 (5 bases). V lost 0 bases, J lost 5 bases, and 10 bases lay in between. This CDR3 spans 14 amino acids. Germline V CDR1 and CDR2: SGHTA, FQGNSA. The CDR3 protein is CASSLATGVTEAFF. The CDR3 region has the DNA TGTGCCAGCAGCTTAGCGACGGGGGTGACTGAAGCTTTCTTT.

The V and J genes are TRBV19 and TRBJ2-7, with D unresolved. The V and J ends lost 8 bases and 0 bases respectively, with 17 bases between them. The germline V gene encodes CDR1 LNHDA and CDR2 SQIVND (reference sequence). CDR3 length equals 15 residues. CDR3 nucleotides: TGTGCCAGTCGCCCGACTTATTCCAGCTCCTACGAGCAGTACTTC. Protein product: CASRPTYSSSYEQYF.

This clone was seen only a few times. The V gene is TRBV19, the J gene TRBJ2-3; 16 positions match TRBD2. The J segment lost 0 bases and the V segment lost 2 bases, leaving 2 bases of the junction unmatched. CDR1 and CDR2 from the germline V gene are LNHDA and SQIVND (reference sequence). The CDR3 covers 18 residues. CDR3 DNA sequence: TGTGCCAGTAGTATAAGGGGACTAGCGGGGGGGAGCACAGATACGCAGTATTTT. This encodes CASSIRGLAGGSTDTQYF.